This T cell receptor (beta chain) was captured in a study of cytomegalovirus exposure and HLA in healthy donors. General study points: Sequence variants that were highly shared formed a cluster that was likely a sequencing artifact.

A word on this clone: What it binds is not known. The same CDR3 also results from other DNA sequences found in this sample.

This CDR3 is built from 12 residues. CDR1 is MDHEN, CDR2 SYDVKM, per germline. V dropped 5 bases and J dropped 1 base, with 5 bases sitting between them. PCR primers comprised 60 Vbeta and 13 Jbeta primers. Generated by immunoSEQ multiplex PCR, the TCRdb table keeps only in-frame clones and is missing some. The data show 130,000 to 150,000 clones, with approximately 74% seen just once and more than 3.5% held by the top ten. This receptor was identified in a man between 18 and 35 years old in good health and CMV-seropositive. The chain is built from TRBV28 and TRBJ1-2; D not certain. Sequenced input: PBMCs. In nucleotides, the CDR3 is TGTGCCAGCAGTCTCCGTAACTATGGCTACACCTTC. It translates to CASSLRNYGYTF.